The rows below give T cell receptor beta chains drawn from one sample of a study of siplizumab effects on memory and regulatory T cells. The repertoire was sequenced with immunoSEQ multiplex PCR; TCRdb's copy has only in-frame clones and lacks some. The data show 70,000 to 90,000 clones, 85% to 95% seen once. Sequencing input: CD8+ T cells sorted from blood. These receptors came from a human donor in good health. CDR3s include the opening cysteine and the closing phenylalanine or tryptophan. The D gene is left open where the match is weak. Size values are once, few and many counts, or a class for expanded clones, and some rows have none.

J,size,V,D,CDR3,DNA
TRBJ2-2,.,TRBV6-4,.,CTSSDRNTGELFF,TGTACCAGCAGTGACAGGAACACCGGGGAGCTGTTTTTT
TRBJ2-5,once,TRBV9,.,CASSPSGLEETQYF,TGTGCCAGCAGCCCATCGGGACTTGAAGAGACCCAGTACTTC
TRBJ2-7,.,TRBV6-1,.,CASSEGGSNYEQYF,TGTGCCAGCAGTGAAGGGGGCAGTAACTACGAGCAGTACTTC
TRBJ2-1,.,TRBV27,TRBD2,CASTSGVYNEQFF,TGTGCCAGCACTAGCGGGGTCTACAATGAGCAGTTCTTC
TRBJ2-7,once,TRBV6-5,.,CASSYGQGFYEQYF,TGTGCCAGCAGTTACGGGCAGGGGTTCTACGAGCAGTACTTC
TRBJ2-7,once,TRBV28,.,CASSGGPSYEQYF,TGTGCCAGCAGTGGGGGACCTTCCTACGAGCAGTACTTC
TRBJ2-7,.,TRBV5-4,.,CASSGTFGGSYEQYF,TGTGCCAGCAGCGGGACATTCGGGGGCTCCTACGAGCAGTACTTC
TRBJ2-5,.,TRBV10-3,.,CAISEHLQGAKETQYF,TGTGCCATCAGTGAACATTTACAAGGGGCGAAAGAGACCCAGTACTTC
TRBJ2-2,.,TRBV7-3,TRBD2,CASSLMGLATGELFF,TGTGCCAGCAGCTTAATGGGACTAGCGACCGGGGAGCTGTTTTTT
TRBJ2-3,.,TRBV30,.,CAHLGWNTDTQYF,TGTGCCCACCTCGGGTGGAACACAGATACGCAGTATTTT
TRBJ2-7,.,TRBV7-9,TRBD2,CASSSSGGNTYEQYF,TGTGCCAGCAGCTCCAGCGGGGGGAACACCTACGAGCAGTACTTC
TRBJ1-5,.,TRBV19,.,CASNPVDFNQPQHF,TGTGCCAGTAACCCAGTGGATTTTAATCAGCCCCAGCATTTT
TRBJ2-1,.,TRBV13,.,CASSLVSPTYNEQFF,TGTGCCAGCAGCTTAGTCTCGCCGACCTACAATGAGCAGTTCTTC
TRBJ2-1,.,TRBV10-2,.,CASGGKWNEQFF,TGCGCCAGCGGGGGGAAGTGGAATGAGCAGTTCTTC
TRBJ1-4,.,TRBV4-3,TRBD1,CASSQGGTGGVEKLFF,TGCGCCAGCAGCCAAGGGGGAACAGGGGGCGTCGAAAAACTGTTTTTT
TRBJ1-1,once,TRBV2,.,CASSEGQMNTEAFF,TGTGCCAGCAGTGAAGGGCAGATGAACACTGAAGCTTTCTTT
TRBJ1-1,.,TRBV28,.,CASSKGTEAFF,TGTGCCAGCAGTAAGGGCACTGAAGCTTTCTTT
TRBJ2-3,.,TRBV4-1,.,CASRRRPGLQETDTQYF,TGCGCCAGCAGGCGACGGCCGGGACTGCAGGAAACAGATACGCAGTATTTT
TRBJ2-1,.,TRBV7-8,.,CASSGKRRVYNEQFF,TGTGCCAGCAGCGGCAAGCGCAGGGTTTACAATGAGCAGTTCTTC
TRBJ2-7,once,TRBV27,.,CASSLAETYEQYF,TGTGCCAGCAGTTTGGCAGAAACCTACGAGCAGTACTTC
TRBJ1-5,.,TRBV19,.,CASSTGLTGGGNQPQHF,TGTGCCAGTAGTACGGGACTAACGGGGGGTGGCAATCAGCCCCAGCATTTT
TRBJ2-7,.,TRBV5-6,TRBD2,CASSLSGGQALYEQYF,TGTGCCAGCAGCTTGAGCGGGGGCCAAGCTCTCTACGAGCAGTACTTC
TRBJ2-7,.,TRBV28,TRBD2,CASSLGLRTYEQYF,TGTGCCAGCAGCCTGGGACTACGGACCTACGAGCAGTACTTC
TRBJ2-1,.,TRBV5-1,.,CASMEGAVNEQFF,TGCGCCAGCATGGAGGGGGCGGTCAATGAGCAGTTCTTC
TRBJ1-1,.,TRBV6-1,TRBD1,CASDTGGMNTEAFF,TGTGCCAGCGATACAGGGGGCATGAACACTGAAGCTTTCTTT
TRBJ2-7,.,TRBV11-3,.,CASSRGADSYEQYF,TGTGCCAGCAGCCGAGGGGCTGACTCCTACGAGCAGTACTTC
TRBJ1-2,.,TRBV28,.,CASSFRTGGPYGYTF,TGTGCCAGCAGTTTCCGTACGGGGGGCCCCTATGGCTACACCTTC
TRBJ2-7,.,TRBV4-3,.,CASSQDLSFANSYEQYF,TGCGCCAGCAGCCAAGATTTGAGCTTTGCCAACTCCTACGAGCAGTACTTC
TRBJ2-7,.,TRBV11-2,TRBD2,CASSLASGYEQYF,TGTGCCAGCAGCTTAGCTAGCGGCTACGAGCAGTACTTC
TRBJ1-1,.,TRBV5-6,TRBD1,CASSSTDRASEAFF,TGTGCCAGCAGCTCGACCGACAGGGCCTCTGAAGCTTTCTTT
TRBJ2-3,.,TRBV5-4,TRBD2,CASSVSGTSATDTQYF,TGTGCCAGCAGCGTTTCCGGGACTAGCGCCACAGATACGCAGTATTTT
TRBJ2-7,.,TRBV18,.,CASSPNTLYSYEQYF,TGTGCCAGCTCACCTAACACGCTATACTCCTACGAGCAGTACTTC
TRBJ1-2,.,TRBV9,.,CASSASQRYYGYTF,TGTGCCAGCAGCGCCTCACAGCGATACTATGGCTACACCTTC
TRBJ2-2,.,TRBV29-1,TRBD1,CSVEKGGQANTGELFF,TGCAGCGTTGAAAAGGGGGGACAGGCGAACACCGGGGAGCTGTTTTTT
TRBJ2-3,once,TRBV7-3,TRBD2,CASSLEAGGVDTQYF,TGTGCCAGCAGCTTAGAGGCGGGAGGGGTAGATACGCAGTATTTT
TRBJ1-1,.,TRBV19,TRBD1,CASSHRTGVEAFF,TGTGCCAGTAGCCACCGGACAGGGGTTGAAGCTTTCTTT
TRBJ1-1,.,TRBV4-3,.,CASSQLGQNTEAFF,TGCGCCAGCAGCCAGTTGGGACAGAACACTGAAGCTTTCTTT
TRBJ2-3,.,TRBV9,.,CASSVGEDTQYF,TGTGCCAGCAGCGTAGGCGAAGATACGCAGTATTTT
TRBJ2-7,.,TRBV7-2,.,CASSSSSYEQYF,TGTGCCAGCAGCTCAAGCTCCTACGAGCAGTACTTC
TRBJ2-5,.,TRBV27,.,CASSPHLAGTGETQYF,TGTGCCAGCAGTCCCCACCTAGCGGGGACAGGAGAGACCCAGTACTTC
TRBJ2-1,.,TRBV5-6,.,CASSPQDPYRQFF,TGTGCCAGCAGCCCACAGGATCCGTATCGGCAGTTCTTC
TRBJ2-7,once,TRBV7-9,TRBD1,CASSPRTGEEQYF,TGTGCCAGCAGCCCCAGGACAGGGGAAGAGCAGTACTTC
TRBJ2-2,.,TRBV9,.,CASSDANTGELFF,TGTGCCAGCAGCGACGCGAACACCGGGGAGCTGTTTTTT
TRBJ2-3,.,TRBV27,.,CASSLLGGHTDTQYF,TGTGCCAGCAGTTTACTCGGGGGGCACACAGATACGCAGTATTTT